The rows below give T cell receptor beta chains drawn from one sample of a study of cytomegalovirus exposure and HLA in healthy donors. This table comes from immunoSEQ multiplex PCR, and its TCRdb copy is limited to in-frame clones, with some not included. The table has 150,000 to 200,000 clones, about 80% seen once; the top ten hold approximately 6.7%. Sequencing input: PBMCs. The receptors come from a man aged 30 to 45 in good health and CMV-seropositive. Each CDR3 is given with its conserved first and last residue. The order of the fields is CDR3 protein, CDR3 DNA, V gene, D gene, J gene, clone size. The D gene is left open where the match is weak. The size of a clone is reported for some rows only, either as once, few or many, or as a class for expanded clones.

CASTIRGAGVGGYTF | TGTGCCAGCACCATCCGGGGGGCAGGCGTGGGTGGCTACACCTTC | TRBV11-2 | . | TRBJ1-2 | .
CASSQAPPGQGFGTEAFF | TGCGCCAGCAGCCAAGCCCCGCCAGGACAGGGGTTTGGCACTGAAGCTTTCTTT | TRBV4-1 | TRBD1 | TRBJ1-1 | .
CASSPLGGGLNTEAFF | TGCGCCAGCAGCCCTCTAGGGGGGGGTCTGAACACTGAAGCTTTCTTT | TRBV4-1 | . | TRBJ1-1 | .
CASSAHLAGSTDTQYF | TGTGCCAGCAGCGCACACCTAGCGGGGAGCACAGATACGCAGTATTTT | TRBV13 | TRBD2 | TRBJ2-3 | .
CSTHTGNRGFF | TGCAGCACCCATACCGGGAACCGCGGGTTCTTC | TRBV29-1 | . | TRBJ2-1 | .
CASSFRDKENYGYTF | TGTGCCAGTAGTTTCCGGGACAAAGAAAACTATGGCTACACCTTC | TRBV19 | . | TRBJ1-2 | .
CASSRDRTSDTQYF | TGCGCCAGCAGTCGGGACAGAACCTCAGATACGCAGTATTTT | TRBV10-2 | TRBD1 | TRBJ2-3 | .
CASSLVDGGNTEAFF | TGTGCCAGCAGCTTAGTGGACGGAGGCAACACTGAAGCTTTCTTT | TRBV7-2 | . | TRBJ1-1 | .
CASSTGTAISYEQYF | TGTGCCAGCTCAACCGGGACAGCGATATCCTACGAGCAGTACTTC | TRBV18 | TRBD1 | TRBJ2-7 | .
CASSTHGRIGETQYF | TGTGCCAGCAGCACCCATGGGCGCATCGGAGAGACCCAGTACTTC | TRBV7-3 | . | TRBJ2-5 | .
CASTEPNRDYKYF | TGTGCCAGCACCGAGCCTAACCGGGACTATAAGTACTTC | TRBV7-9 | TRBD2 | TRBJ2-5 | .
CAWGRVQETQYF | TGTGCCTGGGGTAGAGTACAAGAGACCCAGTACTTC | TRBV30 | . | TRBJ2-5 | .
CASSLLGHEQYF | TGTGCCAGCAGTTTACTGGGGCACGAGCAGTACTTC | TRBV27 | . | TRBJ2-7 | once
CASSLNGLAGSTDTQYF | TGTGCCAGCAGCTTGAATGGGCTAGCGGGTAGCACAGATACGCAGTATTTT | TRBV11-2 | TRBD2 | TRBJ2-3 | .
CASSTLAGQGTGELFF | TGCGCCAGCAGCACCCTAGCGGGACAAGGCACCGGGGAGCTGTTTTTT | TRBV5-1 | TRBD2 | TRBJ2-2 | once
CAISATLRQTNSPLHF | TGTGCCATCAGTGCAACCCTCCGACAGACTAATTCACCCCTCCACTTT | TRBV10-3 | . | TRBJ1-6 | .
CASSLGTSMAGGRETQYF | TGTGCCAGCAGCTTGGGGACCTCCATGGCGGGGGGGAGGGAGACCCAGTACTTC | TRBV11-2 | TRBD2 | TRBJ2-5 | .
CAWGKAGMHNEQFF | TGTGCCTGGGGTAAAGCGGGAATGCACAATGAGCAGTTCTTC | TRBV30 | TRBD2 | TRBJ2-1 | few
CASGGGNSWPDTQYF | TGTGCCAGCGGGGGGGGAAACAGCTGGCCAGATACGCAGTATTTT | TRBV9 | TRBD2 | TRBJ2-3 | .
CASSLEGTSSYNEQFF | TGTGCCAGCAGTTTGGAAGGGACTAGCTCCTACAATGAGCAGTTCTTC | TRBV27 | TRBD2 | TRBJ2-1 | .
CASSPGLYPQYF | TGTGCCAGCAGCCCAGGACTATATCCGCAGTATTTT | TRBV6-5 | . | TRBJ2-3 | .
CASSLGLAGEPQETQYF | TGTGCCAGCAGCTTAGGGCTAGCGGGGGAGCCCCAAGAGACCCAGTACTTC | TRBV7-2 | TRBD2 | TRBJ2-5 | .
CASSRRQVWGPEAFF | TGTGCCAGCAGCAGACGACAGGTCTGGGGGCCTGAAGCTTTCTTT | TRBV5-8 | . | TRBJ1-1 | .
CASSFWGGHGYTF | TGTGCCAGCAGTTTTTGGGGAGGTCATGGCTACACCTTC | TRBV28 | . | TRBJ1-2 | few
CASSLRIPRRGDRMNEAFF | TGTGCCAGCAGTTTAAGAATACCTCGGCGCGGCGACAGGATGAATGAAGCTTTCTTT | TRBV27 | . | TRBJ1-1 | .
CASSLGFQGRPAEQYF | TGTGCCAGCAGCTTAGGATTTCAGGGGAGACCGGCCGAGCAGTACTTC | TRBV7-6 | . | TRBJ2-7 | .
CASSFRTGDTEAFF | TGTGCCAGCAGCTTCCGGACAGGGGACACTGAAGCTTTCTTT | TRBV9 | TRBD1 | TRBJ1-1 | .
CASSKLAGGTDTQYF | TGTGCCAGCAGCAAACTAGCGGGGGGCACAGATACGCAGTATTTT | TRBV6-4 | TRBD2 | TRBJ2-3 | .
CASSESPGRAALYF | TGTGCCAGCAGTGAATCCCCCGGCAGGGCGGCTTTATATTTT | TRBV25-1 | . | TRBJ1-3 | .
CASSLGLAYEQYF | TGTGCCAGCAGTCTCGGACTAGCCTACGAGCAGTACTTC | TRBV28 | TRBD2 | TRBJ2-7 | .
CASSEWRGVGTDTQYF | TGCGCCAGCAGTGAGTGGCGGGGGGTGGGCACAGATACGCAGTATTTT | TRBV10-2 | TRBD2 | TRBJ2-3 | .
CASRPPGQGDSPLHF | TGTGCCAGCAGGCCCCCGGGACAGGGGGATTCACCCCTCCACTTT | TRBV7-9 | TRBD1 | TRBJ1-6 | .
CASSPPSGQSPHLFF | TGTGCCAGCTCACCACCGTCGGGACAATCCCCGCACCTGTTTTTT | TRBV18 | . | TRBJ1-4 | .
CASSSQGSPNTEAFF | TGTGCCAGCAGTTCCCAGGGGTCCCCGAACACTGAAGCTTTCTTT | TRBV6-1 | . | TRBJ1-1 | few
CASSRTGSGNTIYF | TGCGCCAGCAGCCGGACAGGCTCTGGAAACACCATATATTTT | TRBV5-1 | TRBD1 | TRBJ1-3 | .
CASSPALQGSYGYTF | TGTGCCAGTAGTCCTGCCTTGCAGGGATCCTATGGCTACACCTTC | TRBV19 | . | TRBJ1-2 | .
CAGRTATYEQYF | TGTGCGGGCCGGACAGCCACCTACGAGCAGTACTTC | TRBV30 | . | TRBJ2-7 | .
CASSHRGQRLFF | TGTGCCAGCAGTCACAGGGGGCAAAGACTGTTTTTT | TRBV28 | TRBD1 | TRBJ1-4 | .
CASSTPLAGYNEQFF | TGTGCCAGCAGTACCCCGCTAGCGGGGTACAATGAGCAGTTCTTC | TRBV27 | TRBD2 | TRBJ2-1 | few
CASSQTGQETQYF | TGCGCCAGCAGCCAAACAGGACAAGAGACCCAGTACTTC | TRBV4-3 | . | TRBJ2-5 | .
CASSLGADYGYTF | TGTGCCAGCAGCTTAGGAGCCGACTATGGCTACACCTTC | TRBV11-3 | . | TRBJ1-2 | .
CASSQRTGSGQPQHF | TGCGCCAGCAGCCAAAGGACAGGGAGCGGGCAGCCCCAGCATTTT | TRBV4-1 | TRBD1 | TRBJ1-5 | .
CASSVDAGRVNTEAFF | TGTGCCAGCAGCGTAGATGCAGGGCGCGTGAACACTGAAGCTTTCTTT | TRBV9 | . | TRBJ1-1 | .
CASSSPETGRTEAFF | TGTGCCAGTAGTTCCCCCGAGACAGGGCGGACTGAAGCTTTCTTT | TRBV19 | TRBD1 | TRBJ1-1 | .
CASSANLPGTGGAGELFF | TGTGCCAGCAGCGCGAACCTCCCCGGGACAGGCGGGGCCGGGGAGCTGTTTTTT | TRBV9 | TRBD1 | TRBJ2-2 | .
CASSLPRDRGHEQYF | TGTGCCAGCAGCTTGCCTCGGGACAGGGGGCACGAGCAGTACTTC | TRBV5-6 | TRBD1 | TRBJ2-7 | .